This TCR beta chain was found in a study of T-cell reconstitution after alpha-beta-depleted transplantation in children. General observations from the study: At one year after transplant, newly produced T cells mostly accounted for T-cell counts and diversity.

Regarding this clonotype: Antigen unknown.

The library targeted TCRbeta and was prepared with unique molecular identifiers. A single record per CDR3 protein comes from TCRdb applying MiXCR to the PCR reads. The table includes about 580,000 distinct CDR3 sequences, roughly 23% detected once. Sequencing used PBMCs, mostly from graft donor cells, obtained 360 days after TCRalphabeta/CD19-depleted stem cell transplant. The sequence was collected from a boy in the first two years of life who had a stem cell transplant for acute myeloid leukemia, so the T cells may come from the graft donor.

CDR3 in DNA: TGCAGTGCTAGAGATCCGGGACAGGGGTACGCGCAGTACGTC. Protein product: CSARDPGQGYAQYV. The chain couples TRBV20-1 to TRBJ2-7; TRBD1 matches 10 bases. The germline V gene encodes CDR1 DFQATT and CDR2 SNEGSKA (reference sequence). This CDR3 spans 14 amino acids.